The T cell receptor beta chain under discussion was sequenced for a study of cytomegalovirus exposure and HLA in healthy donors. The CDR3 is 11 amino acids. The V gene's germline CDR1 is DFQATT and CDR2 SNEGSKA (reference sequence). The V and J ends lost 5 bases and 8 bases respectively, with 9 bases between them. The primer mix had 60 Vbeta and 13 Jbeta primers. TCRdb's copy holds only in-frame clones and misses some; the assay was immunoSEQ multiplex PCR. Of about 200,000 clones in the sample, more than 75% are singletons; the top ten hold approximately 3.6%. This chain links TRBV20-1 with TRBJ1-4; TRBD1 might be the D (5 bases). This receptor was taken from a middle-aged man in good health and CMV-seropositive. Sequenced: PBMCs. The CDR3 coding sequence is TGCAGTGCTCCTGGGGGGGAAAAACTGTTTTTT. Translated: CSAPGGEKLFF.